This TCR beta chain derives from a study of cytomegalovirus exposure and HLA in healthy donors. The PCR contained 60 Vbeta and 13 Jbeta primers. Clones were read by immunoSEQ multiplex PCR, and TCRdb kept only the in-frame ones, dropping some. This table holds roughly 81,000 clones, 60% to 85% found once. The receptor was derived from a boy between 10 and 17 years old in good health and CMV-seronegative. The sequencing sample was made of PBMCs.

CDR3 in amino acids: CASSLEQNTEAFF. Here the CDR3 DNA reads TGTGCCAGCAGCTTAGAGCAGAACACTGAAGCTTTCTTT. The chain uses TRBV7-2 and TRBJ1-1; D gene ambiguous. V was shortened by 1 base and J by 1 base, with 4 bases between the two germline ends. The length of the CDR3 is 13 residues. Germline CDR1 is SGHTA and CDR2 is FQGNSA.